The clone carrying this TCR beta chain was seen ten or more times. The germline V gene has CDR1 SGHTA and CDR2 FQGNSA. V was trimmed by 1 base and J by 2 bases, leaving 11 bases between them. The CDR3 has 16 residues. This record belongs to a study of T cell repertoires in cytomegalovirus infection. TCRdb re-derived calls from the reads in MiXCR, one entry per CDR3 protein. The sample has a few hundred thousand distinct CDR3 sequences, around a tenth seen once; the top ten hold 3.5% to 4.5%. The source material was PBMCs. The V and J genes are TRBV7-2 and TRBJ1-4, with D perhaps TRBD1 (5 bases). The TCR was taken from a human donor in good health (CMV status not recorded). Some clones in this sample may be carry-over from other donors' samples. CDR3 region: CASSLGRGVTNEKLFF. As DNA, the CDR3 is TGTGCCAGCAGCTTAGGACGGGGGGTCACTAATGAAAAACTGTTTTTT.